One and the same sample provided the 15 T cell receptor beta chains below, sequenced in a study of CD8 T cells in ankylosing spondylitis. TCRdb analysed the 5' RACE reads with MiXCR anew, one entry per CDR3 protein. This table holds nearly 250,000 distinct CDR3 sequences, more than 25% found once. Sequences were obtained from blood, either unsorted or a sorted T cell fraction (not recorded which). The source of these receptors is a male donor with ankylosing spondylitis or in good health (not recorded which).

The V call is TRBV20-1, the J call TRBJ1-6, with no clear D. Germline assignment: CDR1 DFQATT and CDR2 SNEGSKA (reference sequence). Deletions cut 4 bases from V and 0 bases from J, with 10 bases between. This CDR3 is 15 amino acids long. Written as DNA, the CDR3 is TGCAGTGCTACCCTCAGGAGCTCCTATAATTCACCCCTCCACTTT. Its protein product is CSATLRSSYNSPLHF.

This clonotype was found a few times. The V call is TRBV12-3 or TRBV12-4, the J call TRBJ1-1; maybe TRBD1 (6 bases). The CDR3 runs 13 residues. V shed 5 bases and J shed 7 bases, with 14 bases lying between them. In DNA, the CDR3 is TGTGCCAGCAGTCCAGGAGGGGGGGATGAAGCTTTCTTT. It yields the protein CASSPGGGDEAFF.

This clonotype occurred once. The chain employs TRBV18 and TRBJ2-1; 8 bases agree with TRBD1. V lost 5 bases and J lost 0; bases outside the gene matches: 3. This CDR3 contains 15 residues. The V gene's germline CDR1 is KGHSH and CDR2 LQKENI. CDR3 bases: TGTGCCAGCTCAAGACAGGGGATCTCCTACAATGAGCAGTTCTTC. It specifies CASSRQGISYNEQFF.

The gene calls are TRBV29-1 and TRBJ2-1; D possibly corresponds to TRBD1 (7 bases). Trimming took 3 bases from V and 8 from J, leaving 17 bases between them. Germline CDR1 SQVTM, CDR2 ANQGSEA. The CDR3 runs to 14 residues. The CDR3 sequence is CSVEPSQGGYEQFF. The CDR3 DNA sequence: TGCAGCGTTGAGCCAAGCCAGGGGGGATATGAGCAGTTCTTC.

The rearrangement uses TRBV6-5 and TRBJ2-1; TRBD1 aligns across 8 bases. There are 15 residues in the CDR3. J lost 12 bases, V lost 2 bases, and 12 bases had no gene match. From germline, CDR1 is MNHEY and CDR2 SVGAGI. The CDR3 spells CASSYRTGTGDTQFF. Written as DNA, the CDR3 is TGTGCCAGCAGTTACCGTACCGGGACAGGTGATACGCAGTTCTTC.

This rearrangement joins TRBV7-8 to TRBJ2-7; weak D call: TRBD2 (6 bases). There are 15 residues in the CDR3. With 1 base removed from V and 0 bases from J, the gap between germline ends came to 10 bases. CDR1 is SGHVS and CDR2 is FQNEAQ in the germline V gene. CDR3 in amino acids: CASSLVDGSSYEQYF. The CDR3, as DNA: TGTGCCAGCAGCTTAGTTGACGGGAGCTCCTACGAGCAGTACTTC.

This clonotype was counted at least ten times. The rearrangement uses TRBV15 and TRBJ1-1; the D gene is possibly TRBD1 (5 bases). The V end lost 1 base, the J end lost 1 base, and 13 bases lay between the germline ends. Germline V gives CDR1 LNHNV, CDR2 YYDKDF (reference sequence). This CDR3 has 16 amino acids. The CDR3 loop reads CATSRAQGLWNTEAFF. The CDR3 DNA reads as TGTGCCACCAGCAGAGCCCAGGGACTCTGGAACACTGAAGCTTTCTTT.

The chain is built from TRBV6-6 and TRBJ2-1, with D possibly being TRBD1 or TRBD2 (6 bases each). V was clipped by 1 base and J by 7 bases, with 8 bases between them. The CDR3 runs 13 residues. CDR1 and CDR2 from the germline V gene are MNHNY and SVGAGI (reference sequence). The DNA of the CDR3 is TGTGCCAGCAGTTACTTAGGGGGGAATGAGCAGTTCTTC. Protein: CASSYLGGNEQFF.

V is TRBV11-2 and J is TRBJ2-1, with 10 nucleotides matching TRBD2. The V segment lost 2 bases and the J segment 0 bases; nucleotides outside the gene matches: 7. Germline V gene lookup returns CDR1 SGHAT and CDR2 FQNNGV. This CDR3 is built from 18 residues. For the CDR3, the DNA is TGTGCCAGCAGCTTAACCGGACTAGCGGAGAGCTCCTACAATGAGCAGTTCTTC. It specifies CASSLTGLAESSYNEQFF.

The CDR3 nucleotides are TGTGCCAGCAGTCCTACCCCCGGGACCTACGAGCAGTACTTC. Its protein is CASSPTPGTYEQYF. J is TRBJ2-7 and V is TRBV27; TRBD2 might be the D (5 bases). The CDR3 length is 14 residues. Trimming pared 5 bases from V and 2 bases from J, leaving 13 bases between. Germline V CDR1 and CDR2: MNHEY, SMNVEV (reference sequence).

This clonotype was observed a handful of times. The V call is TRBV5-1, the J call TRBJ1-1; 7 nucleotides match TRBD1. V lost 4 bases to trimming and J lost 1 base; unmatched junction nucleotides: 10. Germline V gene lookup returns CDR1 SGHRS and CDR2 YFSETQ. The CDR3 length is 16 residues. CDR3 sequence reads: CASSPGRGQGNTEAFF. The DNA for the CDR3 is TGCGCCAGCAGCCCTGGGAGGGGGCAGGGGAACACTGAAGCTTTCTTT.

The chain combines TRBV12-3 or TRBV12-4 with TRBJ2-1; D might be TRBD1 or TRBD2, each matching 6 bases. V lost 6 bases to trimming and J lost 6 bases, with 15 bases between them. CDR3 length: 14 residues. The CDR3, as DNA: TGTGCCAGCAGGCCCATTGGGGGGCGCAATGAGCAGTTCTTC. Encoded protein: CASRPIGGRNEQFF.

This clonotype was observed a handful of times. The gene calls are TRBV5-8 and TRBJ1-6; no clear D gene. Trimming stripped 0 bases from V and 9 bases from J, with 13 bases between. CDR1 is SGHTS and CDR2 is YDEGEE in the germline V gene. This CDR3 comprises 15 residues. In nucleotides, the CDR3 is TGTGCCAGCAGCTTGGGCGGGGTTGGAGGTTCACCCCTCCACTTT. Translating gives CASSLGGVGGSPLHF.

V and J are TRBV12-3 or TRBV12-4 and TRBJ1-5; no reliable D call. The CDR3 sequence is 12 residues long. Trimming removed 1 base at V and 5 bases at J, with 3 bases between. DNA for the CDR3: TGTGCCAGCAGTTTAGTCCATCAGCCCCAGCATTTT. Translating gives CASSLVHQPQHF.

A few counts support this clonotype. The genes are TRBV20-1 and TRBJ2-2; TRBD2 matches at 9 bases. The V and J ends lost 3 bases and 0 bases, in that order; junction bases with no gene match: 5. CDR3 length: 16 residues. Germline V gene sequence: CDR1 DFQATT, CDR2 SNEGSKA (reference sequence). The CDR3 here is CSASRLAESNTGELFF. CDR3 sequence (DNA): TGCAGTGCTAGCAGACTAGCGGAGTCGAACACCGGGGAGCTGTTTTTT.